This T cell receptor beta chain stems from a study of T cells in Graves' hyperthyroidism and ophthalmopathy. Notes on the study in general: Clonotypes that were expanded in thyroid above 0.001 mostly appeared in blood too.

Amplified TCR beta CDR3 regions came from RNA transcripts. A first-round RT-PCR of the TCR CDR3 used the HTBI primer set. TCRdb itself ran the multiplex PCR reads through MiXCR, one entry per CDR3 protein. Of some 300,000 distinct CDR3 sequences listed, 13% were seen once; the top ten hold roughly 8.5%. In germline, CDR1 is MDHEN, CDR2 SYDVKM. V was clipped by 10 bases and J by 4 bases, with 16 bases between them. The length of the CDR3 is 13 residues. About this clonotype itself: Its antigen is not known.

Sequenced sample: blood. The V call is TRBV28, the J call TRBJ1-1; possibly TRBD1 for D (5 bases). The receptor was derived from a woman in her twenties or thirties with Graves' hyperthyroidism that later progressed to Graves' ophthalmopathy. CDR3 loop: CAITVTGATEAFF. CDR3 bases: TGTGCCATCACGGTAACCGGGGCCACTGAAGCTTTCTTT.